Below, 18 T cell receptor beta chains from the same sample are listed, as sequenced in a study of shared clonotypes between healthy human individuals. This table comes from immunoSEQ multiplex PCR, and its TCRdb copy is limited to in-frame clones, with some not included. The sample has 2 million to 3 million clones; 80% to 95% are singletons. Sequences were obtained from naive CD4+ T cells from PBMCs. Subset specified: CD45RA+ positively selected. The receptors here all came from a man younger than 30 in good health. Some clones in this sample may be carry-over from other donors' samples.

The CDR3 loop reads CASSLVTSGRALNEQFF. For the CDR3, the DNA is TGTGCCAGCAGCTTAGTCACTAGCGGGAGGGCCTTGAATGAGCAGTTCTTC. The chain joins TRBV7-8 to TRBJ2-1; 13 nucleotides agree with TRBD2. J was trimmed by 7 bases and V by 1 base; bases with no gene match: 7. This CDR3 is 17 amino acids long. The germline CDR1 and CDR2 sequences are SGHVS and FQNEAQ.

The chain employs TRBV7-8 and TRBJ2-7; no firm D call. The CDR3 spans 13 residues. V was clipped by 1 base and J by 6 bases, with 10 bases between them. The germline CDR1 and CDR2 sequences are SGHVS and FQNEAQ. The CDR3: CASSLEIVTEQYF. CDR3 nucleotide sequence: TGTGCCAGCAGCTTAGAAATAGTAACCGAGCAGTACTTC.

The gene calls are TRBV27 and TRBJ2-7, with D hard to call. This CDR3 spans 13 amino acids. Germline values: CDR1 MNHEY, CDR2 SMNVEV (reference sequence). Trimming shortened V by 8 bases and J by 7 bases, and 18 bases separated the two germline ends. Here the CDR3 DNA reads TGTGCCAGCGGGCGACTGGACGTTAAGGAGCAGTACTTC. Translation: CASGRLDVKEQYF.

Notes on this clone: In the same sample, other DNA sequences code for this CDR3. V gene TRBV4-2 combines with J gene TRBJ2-7, with 9 bases matching TRBD2. The CDR3 loop spans 15 amino acids. J gave up 2 bases and V 4 bases, and 6 bases lay outside the gene matches. From germline, CDR1 is LGHNA and CDR2 YNFKEQ. The CDR3 spells CASSPRLAGPYEQYF. The CDR3 nucleotides read TGTGCCAGCAGCCCCCGCCTAGCGGGGCCCTACGAGCAGTACTTC.

The gene calls are TRBV7-9 and TRBJ2-3; no clear D. The ends were cut back, 5 bases at V and 2 bases at J, with 17 bases in the middle. The V gene's germline CDR1 is SEHNR and CDR2 FQNEAQ (reference sequence). The CDR3 has 16 residues. The CDR3 DNA sequence: TGTGCCAGCAGCCAAGGGCTCGGGCAGGACACAGATACGCAGTATTTT. Protein sequence: CASSQGLGQDTDTQYF.

Notes on this clone: Other DNA sequences in this specimen translate into the identical CDR3. The rearrangement joins TRBV5-1 to TRBJ2-1; no reliable D call. Germline V lookup: CDR1 SGHRS, CDR2 YFSETQ. Trimming cost V 2 bases and J 0 bases, with 9 bases left between them. The CDR3 sequence is 15 residues long. The CDR3 nucleotides are TGCGCCAGCAGCTTTACCGAGAGCTCCTACAATGAGCAGTTCTTC. Translated, it gives CASSFTESSYNEQFF.

The V and J genes are TRBV9 and TRBJ1-1; no clear D gene. Per the germline V gene, CDR1 is SGDLS and CDR2 is YYNGEE. Trimming stripped 0 bases from V and 4 bases from J, with 13 bases between. The CDR3 contains 15 residues. DNA for the CDR3: TGTGCCAGCAGCGTAGCTGCGGGGTTGAGCACTGAAGCTTTCTTT. Amino acid sequence: CASSVAAGLSTEAFF.

V and J are TRBV6-1 and TRBJ1-5; D unclear. CDR3 length equals 14 residues. Germline lookup yields CDR1 MNHNS and CDR2 SASEGT. V was shortened by 8 bases and J by 2 bases, with 13 bases between the two germline ends. For the CDR3, the DNA is TGTGCCAGCTCCATCCAATTGGGCAATCAGCCCCAGCATTTT. This gives the protein CASSIQLGNQPQHF.

The chain has TRBV7-2 and TRBJ2-1, with TRBD2 matching over 7 bases. The CDR3 has 15 amino acids. After removal of 6 bases from V and 13 bases from J, the junction contained 18 bases not matched to a gene. The germline gives CDR1 SGHTA, CDR2 FQGNSA. CDR3 sequence reads: CASRSSWGAGTPQFF. CDR3 nucleotide sequence: TGTGCCAGCAGGTCCAGTTGGGGAGCGGGGACCCCACAGTTCTTC.

V gene TRBV2 combines with J gene TRBJ2-1, with D possibly matching TRBD2 (5 bases). Per the germline V gene, CDR1 is SNHLY and CDR2 is FYNNEI. The CDR3 totals 12 residues. V lost 6 bases to trimming and J lost 9 bases, with 12 bases between them. CDR3 in DNA: TGTGCCAGCAGGACGGACCGGGGTGAGCAGTTCTTC. This sequence encodes CASRTDRGEQFF.

A single count supports this clone. This chain connects TRBV19 to TRBJ2-1, with 10 positions matching TRBD1. There are 13 residues in the CDR3. Germline values: CDR1 LNHDA, CDR2 SQIVND (reference sequence). Germline trimming cut 10 bases from V and 5 bases from J; bases unmatched to any gene: 5. The CDR3 is CATRQGADNEQFF. CDR3 bases: TGTGCCACCAGACAGGGGGCAGACAATGAGCAGTTCTTC. Full variable domain (remainder filled in from reference TRBV19 and TRBJ2-1): DGGITQSPKYLFRKEGQNVTLSCEQNLNHDAMYWYRQDPGQGLRLIYYSQIVNDFQKGDIAEGYSVSREKKESFPLTVTSAQKNPTAFYLCATRQGADNEQFFGPGTRLTVL.

The chain recombines TRBV6-5 with TRBJ1-6; D is uncertain. CDR1 is MNHEY and CDR2 is SVGAGI in the germline V gene. The CDR3 covers 13 residues. V dropped 5 bases and J dropped 7 bases, with 9 bases sitting between them. Here the CDR3 DNA reads TGTGCCAGCAGTAACGGGGAAAATTCACCCCTCCACTTT. It is translated as CASSNGENSPLHF.

For the CDR3, the DNA is TGTGCCAGCAGCCCCAGGGGGACGAGAGCTGAAGCTTTCTTT. This codes for CASSPRGTRAEAFF. This chain joins TRBV4-2 and TRBJ1-1, with 7 bases matching TRBD1. Trimming took 4 bases from V and 6 from J; bases not matched to a gene: 8. This CDR3 contains 14 residues. Germline assignment: CDR1 LGHNA and CDR2 YNFKEQ.

The chain carries TRBV5-1 and TRBJ2-5; D gene unclear. The CDR3 has 15 residues. V lost 4 bases, J lost 4 bases, and 17 bases lay in between. Germline CDR1 SGHRS, CDR2 YFSETQ. CDR3 protein: CASSPDWAERETQYF. As DNA, the CDR3 is TGCGCCAGCAGCCCGGATTGGGCGGAGAGAGAGACCCAGTACTTC.

In its sample, this clone was seen once. The chain carries TRBV6-1 and TRBJ2-5; a possible D gene is TRBD2 (6 bases). Per the germline V gene, CDR1 is MNHNS and CDR2 is SASEGT. The V end lost 4 bases, the J end lost 7 bases, and 22 bases lay between the germline ends. The CDR3 loop spans 16 amino acids. DNA for the CDR3: TGTGCCAGCAGTGTCCCACTAGCCGACCCCTTCGGGACCCAGTACTTC. This gives the protein CASSVPLADPFGTQYF.

This clone was counted a few times. The CDR3 loop is CASSESSDDYGYTF. The CDR3, as DNA: TGCGCCAGCAGTGAGTCGTCGGACGACTATGGCTACACCTTC. This chain connects TRBV10-2 to TRBJ1-2; no definite D call. The CDR3 runs to 14 residues. V gave up 0 bases and J gave up 3 bases, with 8 bases separating them. Germline CDR1 reads WSHSY; CDR2 reads SAAADI.

V usage is TRBV4-1 and J usage is TRBJ1-4; D gene unclear. This CDR3 has 14 residues. CDR1 and CDR2 (germline): MGHRA, YSYEKL. The V and J ends lost 3 bases and 8 bases respectively, with 13 bases between them. CDR3 loop: CASSHPAMEEKLFF. The CDR3, as DNA: TGCGCCAGCAGCCATCCAGCCATGGAGGAAAAACTGTTTTTT.

V is TRBV28 and J is TRBJ2-5; no firm D call. The CDR3 is 10 amino acids. With 7 bases removed from V and 5 bases from J, the gap between germline ends came to 5 bases. The germline CDR1 and CDR2 sequences are MDHEN and SYDVKM. The CDR3 DNA reads as TGTGCCAGCAAAGGGGAGACCCAGTACTTC. This gives the protein CASKGETQYF.